This T cell receptor beta chain was documented in a study of blood T cell repertoires in COVID-19. In the study overall: PBMCs, B-cell-depleted T cells, or T cells provided the cDNA or gDNA that made up the material.

Per the original methods: Amplified reference gene primers provided the basis for estimating nucleated cell counts. The data were produced by immunoSEQ multiplex PCR, yet TCRdb's version contains in-frame clones alone and is incomplete. V, J and clone size derive from that table, while D and trimming were established from the DNA sequence. The data show under 300,000 clones, over 75% seen once. Germline V gives CDR1 SGHTA, CDR2 FQGNSA. The ends lost 3 bases at V and 0 bases at J; junction bases unmatched: 1. This CDR3 contains 15 residues. The specimen sequenced was peripheral blood. The chain employs TRBV7-2 and TRBJ2-1; 8 bases are shared with TRBD2. This sequence was found in a woman aged 40 to 50 who had recovered from COVID-19. Written as DNA, the CDR3 is TGTGCCAGCAGCTTTAGCGGGATCTCCTACAATGAGCAGTTCTTC. Protein product: CASSFSGISYNEQFF.